The source of this TCR beta chain is a study of response to subunit inactivated influenza vaccine. Study-level points and caveats: The study's authors posited that every seasonal influenza vaccination enlists few new T cells.

MiXCR was run by TCRdb on the RT-PCR reads, yielding one entry per CDR3 protein. The repertoire holds 290,000 or so distinct CDR3 sequences, with about 20% as singletons. This clonotype has just a few counts. The antigen is not known. Germline V gene data show CDR1 as MDHEN and CDR2 as SYDVKM. Unmatched junction bases numbered 12, after V lost 6 bases and J lost 13 bases. The CDR3 has 15 amino acids. The TCR comes from a man aged 50 to 75 who received an inactivated influenza vaccine. The sample in question was PBMCs from blood, obtained 21 months after vaccination. This sequence joins TRBV28 and TRBJ1-6; 10 positions agree with TRBD1. The CDR3 loop is CASRGAGTGVYPLHF. The CDR3 DNA reads as TGTGCCAGCAGAGGAGCCGGGACAGGGGTATATCCCCTCCACTTT.